This paragraph covers one T cell receptor beta chain sequence. This entry belongs to a study of beta chain features in type 1 diabetes. Reverse transcription of all isolated RNA meant that expressed TCRB transcripts were sequenced. The data were produced by immunoSEQ multiplex PCR, yet TCRdb's version contains in-frame clones alone and is incomplete. The table shows approximately 100,000 clones, with approximately 37% occurring only once. Germline CDR1 is SQVTM and CDR2 is ANQGSEA. Trimming left V 1 base short and J 2 bases short, with 9 bases between. The CDR3 sequence is 14 residues long. The chain joins TRBV29-1 to TRBJ2-4; possibly TRBD1 for D (6 bases). The sequenced material came from stem cell memory CD4+ T cells from blood. This receptor was taken from a woman younger than 30 in good health. The CDR3 sequence: CSVEVRGSKNIQYF. CDR3 DNA: TGCAGCGTTGAAGTAAGGGGGTCCAAAAACATTCAGTACTTC.